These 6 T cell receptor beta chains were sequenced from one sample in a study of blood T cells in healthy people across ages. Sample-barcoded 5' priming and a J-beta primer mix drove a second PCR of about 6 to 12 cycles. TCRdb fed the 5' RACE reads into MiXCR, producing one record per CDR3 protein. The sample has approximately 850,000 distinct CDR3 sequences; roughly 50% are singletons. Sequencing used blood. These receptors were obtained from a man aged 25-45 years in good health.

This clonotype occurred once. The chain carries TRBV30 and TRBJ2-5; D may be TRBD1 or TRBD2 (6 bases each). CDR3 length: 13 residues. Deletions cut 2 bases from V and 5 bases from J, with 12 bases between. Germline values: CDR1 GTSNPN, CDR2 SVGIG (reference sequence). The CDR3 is CAWSNKGGETQYF. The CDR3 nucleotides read TGTGCCTGGAGTAACAAAGGGGGGGAGACCCAGTACTTC.

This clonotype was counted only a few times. Written as DNA, the CDR3 is TGCAGTGCTAGAGGTCCGAGCCAATACTCCTACGAGCAGTACTTC. The encoded protein is CSARGPSQYSYEQYF. The chain employs TRBV20-1 and TRBJ2-7; the D is unclear. CDR3 length: 15 amino acids. Germline V gene lookup returns CDR1 DFQATT and CDR2 SNEGSKA (reference sequence). Between the trimmed V and J ends, which lost 1 base and 0 bases, there was a span of 13 bases.

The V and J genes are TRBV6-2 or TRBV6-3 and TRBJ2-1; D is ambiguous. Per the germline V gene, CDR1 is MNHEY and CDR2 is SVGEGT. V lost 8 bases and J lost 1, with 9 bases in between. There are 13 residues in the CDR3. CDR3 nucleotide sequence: TGTGCCAGCGCCCAGCAATCCTACAATGAGCAGTTCTTC. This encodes CASAQQSYNEQFF.

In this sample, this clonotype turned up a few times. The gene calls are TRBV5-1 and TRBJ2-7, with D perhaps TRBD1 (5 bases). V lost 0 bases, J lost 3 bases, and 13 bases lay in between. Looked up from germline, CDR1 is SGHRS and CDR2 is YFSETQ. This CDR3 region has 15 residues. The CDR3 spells CASSLGSGIGYEQYF. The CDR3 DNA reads TGCGCCAGCAGCTTGGGGTCAGGGATCGGCTACGAGCAGTACTTC.

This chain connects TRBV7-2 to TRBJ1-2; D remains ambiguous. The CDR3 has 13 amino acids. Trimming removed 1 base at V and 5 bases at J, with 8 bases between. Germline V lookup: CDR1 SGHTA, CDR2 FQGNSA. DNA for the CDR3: TGTGCCAGCAGCTTAGGGGCGCGGTATGGCTACACCTTC. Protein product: CASSLGARYGYTF.

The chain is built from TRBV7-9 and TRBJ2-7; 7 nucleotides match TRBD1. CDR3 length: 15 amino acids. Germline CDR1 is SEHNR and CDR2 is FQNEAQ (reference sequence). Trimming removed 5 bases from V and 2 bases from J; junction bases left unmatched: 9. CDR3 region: CASSPRTGPAYEQYF. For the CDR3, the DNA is TGTGCCAGCAGCCCAAGGACAGGACCAGCCTACGAGCAGTACTTC. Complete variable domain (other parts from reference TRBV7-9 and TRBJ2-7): DTGVSQNPRHKITKRGQNVTFRCDPISEHNRLYWYRQTLGQGPEFLTYFQNEAQLEKSRLLSDRFSAERPKGSFSTLEIQRTEQGDSAMYLCASSPRTGPAYEQYFGPGTRLTVT.